This record covers a single T cell receptor (beta chain). Its cognate antigen is unknown. This record comes from a study of yellow fever vaccine responses in identical twins. TCRdb analysed the RT-PCR reads with MiXCR anew, one entry per CDR3 protein. This table has some 3,300 distinct CDR3 sequences, around 80% appearing once. J was trimmed by 9 bases and V by 6 bases; bases with no gene match: 3. CDR1 SNHLY and CDR2 FYNNEI come from the germline V gene. CDR3 length: 12 amino acids. Findings and limits, study-wide: Reportedly, the response of twins' T cells to the vaccine seemed partly convergent, partly personalized.

The specimen comprised T cells from blood (PBMCs), unsorted or a sorted subset (not recorded which), sampled before or after yellow fever vaccination (not recorded which). The chain is built from TRBV2 and TRBJ2-1; 9 nucleotides line up with TRBD1. The receptor comes from a woman younger than 30 who received the yellow fever vaccine. CDR3: CASRGQGSEQFF. Written as DNA, the CDR3 is TGTGCCAGCAGGGGACAGGGCAGTGAGCAGTTCTTC. Full variable domain (rest looked up from reference TRBV2 and TRBJ2-1): EPEVTQTPSHQVTQMGQEVILRCVPISNHLYFYWYRQILGQKVEFLVSFYNNEISEKSEIFDDQFSVERPDGSNFTLKIRSTKLEDSAMYFCASRGQGSEQFFGPGTRLTVL.